These 10 T cell receptor beta chains share one sample of origin, sequenced in a study of T-cell reconstitution after alpha-beta-depleted transplantation in children. As it was prepared, the TCRbeta library received unique molecular identifiers. TCRdb called the PCR reads again in MiXCR, with one record for every CDR3 protein. The repertoire consists of 200,000 to 250,000 distinct CDR3 sequences, with around 12% occurring once and the leading ten covering roughly 2.8%. Source: PBMCs from the stem cell graft donor, taken from the stem cell graft. Every receptor here comes from a human donor who donated a stem cell graft to a child with acute lymphoblastic leukemia.

This clonotype was counted ten times or more. This rearrangement joins TRBV7-9 to TRBJ2-5; 11 nucleotides line up with TRBD2. Germline CDR1 SEHNR, CDR2 FQNEAQ (reference sequence). Unmatched junction bases numbered 7, after V lost 5 bases and J lost 5 bases. The CDR3 covers 15 residues. In DNA form, the CDR3 reads TGTGCCAGCAGCCTGACTAGCGGGGAATCGGAGACCCAGTACTTC. Protein sequence: CASSLTSGESETQYF.

This clonotype was recorded at least ten times. This sequence joins TRBV18 and TRBJ1-1; tentatively, D is TRBD1 (6 bases). The V and J ends lost 3 bases and 0 bases respectively, with 8 bases between them. The CDR3 is made up of 14 amino acids. In germline, CDR1 is KGHSH, CDR2 LQKENI. CDR3 loop: CASSPGQLNTEAFF. The CDR3 DNA reads TGTGCCAGCTCACCGGGACAACTGAACACTGAAGCTTTCTTT.

About this clonotype: A single base separates this from a much larger clone, so it may be a read error. CDR3 sequence (DNA): TGCAGCGTTTCCGGGACATGGAATAACTATGGCTACACCTTC. This encodes CSVSGTWNNYGYTF. The chain combines TRBV29-1 with TRBJ1-2; perhaps TRBD1 as D (6 bases). Germline V lookup: CDR1 SQVTM, CDR2 ANQGSEA. CDR3 length: 14 residues. Trimming took 5 bases from V and 1 from J, leaving 14 bases between them.

This clonotype has at least ten counts. The J gene is TRBJ2-3, the V gene TRBV6-5; 7 bases are shared with TRBD2. From germline, CDR1 is MNHEY and CDR2 SVGAGI. The junction had 6 bases not matched to a gene; V was cut back by 2 bases and J by 10 bases. CDR3 length equals 13 residues. Here the CDR3 DNA reads TGTGCCAGCAGTTACCTCCCCAGCGGGGCGCAGTATTTT. Translating it yields CASSYLPSGAQYF.

In the case of this clonotype: Germline is not matched at one junction end, which may reflect a read error. This chain uses TRBV20-1 with TRBJ2-3; 11 nucleotides line up with TRBD2. Germline V gene lookup returns CDR1 DFQATT and CDR2 SNEGSKA (reference sequence). This CDR3 has 17 residues. The chain's CDR3 is CCARSSPTSGGTDTQYF. DNA for the CDR3: TGCTGTGCTAGATCTTCCCCTACTAGCGGGGGTACAGATACGCAGTATTTT.

This clonotype was found many times. The CDR3 spells CASSGWDFDTEAFF. The CDR3 DNA sequence: TGTGCCAGCAGTGGTTGGGACTTTGACACTGAAGCTTTCTTT. J is TRBJ1-1 and V is TRBV2, with TRBD1 as a possible D gene (5 bases). Germline CDR1 is SNHLY and CDR2 is FYNNEI. The CDR3 length is 14 residues. V was trimmed by 4 bases and J by 3 bases, leaving 12 bases between them.

This clonotype was counted many times. The CDR3 DNA reads TGTGCCAGCAGCTCCGGCGGGGGCGGTTACTCCTACGAGCAGTACTTC. Translated: CASSSGGGGYSYEQYF. The chain couples TRBV5-5 to TRBJ2-7; D may be TRBD2 (7 bases). This CDR3 contains 16 residues. Trimming took 3 bases from V and 0 from J, leaving 16 bases between them. Germline values: CDR1 SGHKS, CDR2 YYEKEE (reference sequence).

Many counts were recorded for this clonotype. The chain has TRBV28 and TRBJ2-5; D remains ambiguous. This CDR3 has 13 residues. Germline CDR1 and CDR2: MDHEN and SYDVKM. Trimming removed 4 bases from V and 0 bases from J, with 6 bases in between. The CDR3 here is CASSWGYQETQYF. CDR3 DNA sequence: TGTGCCAGCAGTTGGGGTTACCAAGAGACCCAGTACTTC.

The chain is built from TRBV18 and TRBJ2-5; 11 bases match TRBD1. Germline V lookup: CDR1 KGHSH, CDR2 LQKENI. The CDR3 sequence is 14 residues long. Losses at the gene ends were 4 bases for V and 5 bases for J; bases not matched to a gene: 3. The CDR3 loop reads CASSRTGGSETQYF. CDR3 in DNA: TGTGCCAGCTCACGGACAGGGGGCTCCGAGACCCAGTACTTC.

This clonotype has just a few counts. The genes are TRBV11-1 and TRBJ2-3; TRBD2 matches at 15 bases. Trimming took 2 bases from V and 2 from J; bases not matched to a gene: 8. CDR3 length: 19 amino acids. Germline CDR1 is SGHAT and CDR2 is FQDESV (reference sequence). The CDR3 here is CASSLMGLAGGPITDTQYF. CDR3 bases: TGTGCCAGCAGCTTAATGGGACTAGCGGGAGGCCCCATCACAGATACGCAGTATTTT. Drawing the rest from reference TRBV11-1 and TRBJ2-3, the complete variable domain is EAEVAQSPRYKITEKSQAVAFWCDPISGHATLYWYRQILGQGPELLVQFQDESVVDDSQLPKDRFSAERLKGVDSTLKIQPAELGDSAMYLCASSLMGLAGGPITDTQYFGPGTRLTVL.